One and the same sample provided the 28 T cell receptor beta chains below, sequenced in a study of T cell responses to AZD1222 COVID-19 vaccine. TCRdb's table, derived via immunoSEQ multiplex PCR, lists solely in-frame clones and lacks some. The data show 35,000 to 55,000 clones, roughly 77% seen once. Sample: peripheral blood, taken 28 days after the second dose of the MenACWY control vaccine. These receptors came from an adult who received the MenACWY meningococcal vaccine as a control.

Comments on this clone: The same CDR3 also results from other DNA sequences found in this sample. The chain is built from TRBV7-9 and TRBJ2-7; D ambiguous. The CDR3 runs 12 residues. Germline V gene data show CDR1 as SEHNR and CDR2 as FQNEAQ (reference sequence). With 2 bases removed from V and 2 bases from J, the gap between germline ends came to 4 bases. Here the CDR3 reads CASSLTPYEQYF. CDR3 sequence (DNA): TGTGCCAGCAGCTTAACTCCCTACGAGCAGTACTTC.

The genes are TRBV2 and TRBJ2-7, with D perhaps being TRBD1 or TRBD2 (5 bases each). Germline loops: CDR1 SNHLY, CDR2 FYNNEI. Trimming left V 7 bases short and J 3 bases short, with 16 bases between. There are 14 residues in the CDR3. For the CDR3, the DNA is TGTGCCAGCATTGGGACGGGACGTCACTACGAGCAGTACGTC. Translation gives CASIGTGRHYEQYV.

The chain uses TRBV6-1 and TRBJ1-1, with D possibly TRBD1 on 5 matching bases. This CDR3 has 13 amino acids. Deletions cut 3 bases from V and 5 bases from J, with 10 bases between. In germline, CDR1 is MNHNS, CDR2 SASEGT. CDR3 amino acids: CASSDRAETEAFF. The CDR3 DNA follows: TGTGCCAGCAGTGACAGGGCGGAGACTGAAGCTTTCTTT.

The chain combines TRBV23-1 with TRBJ2-7, with D perhaps TRBD1 or TRBD2 (5 bases each). TRBV23-1 has ORF status, its function being uncertain. The CDR3 has 21 residues. The V gene lost 0 bases and the J gene lost 0 bases, with 27 bases spanning the gap. The CDR3 DNA reads as TGCGCCAGCAGTCAATCATGTTGGGACCGCCCGTGGGGAGAACTCTCCTACGAGCAGTACGTC. Its protein product is CASSQSCWDRPWGELSYEQYV.

The chain combines TRBV19 with TRBJ1-1; D remains ambiguous. The CDR3 is 16 amino acids. V was shortened by 3 bases and J by 0 bases, with 14 bases between the two germline ends. Germline CDR1 LNHDA, CDR2 SQIVND (reference sequence). CDR3: CASSMREDYLNTEAFF. CDR3 nucleotides: TGTGCCAGTAGTATGAGGGAGGATTACTTGAACACTGAAGCTTTCTTT.

This sequence joins TRBV10-3 and TRBJ2-5; no clear D gene. Trimming stripped 7 bases from V and 2 bases from J, with 11 bases between. Germline V lookup: CDR1 ENHRY, CDR2 SYGVKD. This CDR3 contains 13 residues. CDR3 sequence: CAINDAEQETQYF. CDR3 DNA sequence: TGTGCCATCAATGACGCGGAGCAAGAGACCCAGTACTTC.

Only a few counts were recorded for this clone. The chain is built from TRBV23-1 and TRBJ1-6; D is possibly TRBD1 (6 bases). TRBV23-1 is identified as an open reading frame with a role that is uncertain. V lost 5 bases to trimming and J lost 0 bases, with 11 bases between them. This CDR3 is 16 amino acids long. CDR3 bases: TGCGCCAGCAGTTATCGACAGGTCTCCTATAATTCACCCCTCCACTTT. This sequence encodes CASSYRQVSYNSPLHF.

This sequence joins TRBV19 and TRBJ2-4, with D perhaps assigned TRBD1 or TRBD2 (6 bases each). Germline V lookup: CDR1 LNHDA, CDR2 SQIVND (reference sequence). V was pared by 3 bases and J by 0 bases, with 12 bases between. The CDR3 has 16 amino acids. For the CDR3, the DNA is TGTGCCAGTAGTATTAGGGGGGCGCTAGCCAAAAACATTCAGTACTTC. Amino acids: CASSIRGALAKNIQYF.

The CDR3 here is CASSDTSDTEAFF. CDR3 sequence (DNA): TGTGCCAGCAGTGACACCTCGGACACTGAAGCTTTCTTT. The chain employs TRBV6-4 and TRBJ1-1; D remains unclear. Trimming pared 2 bases from V and 3 bases from J, leaving 7 bases between. Germline V gives CDR1 MRHNA, CDR2 SNTAGT. The CDR3 is made up of 13 amino acids.

The chain is built from TRBV10-1 and TRBJ2-5, with D perhaps TRBD2 (5 bases). Germline V gene data show CDR1 as WNHNN and CDR2 as SYGVQD (reference sequence). The CDR3 has 14 amino acids. Trimming left V 5 bases short and J 5 bases short, with 15 bases between. CDR3 sequence (DNA): TGCGCCAGCAGTACCGGACTTACTAAGGAGACCCAGTACTTC. Its translation: CASSTGLTKETQYF.

The chain has TRBV28 and TRBJ2-1, with no clear D. The CDR3 consists of 12 residues. The germline gives CDR1 MDHEN, CDR2 SYDVKM. The V end lost 2 bases, the J end lost 8 bases, and 7 bases lay between the germline ends. For the CDR3, the DNA is TGTGCCAGCAGTTTAATTGGCTATGAGCAGTTCTTC. Encoded protein: CASSLIGYEQFF.

A remark on this clone: Sequence at one end of the junction differs from germline and may be a read error. The rearrangement joins TRBV7-2 to TRBJ2-1; 12 bases match TRBD2. The germline gives CDR1 SGHTA, CDR2 FQGNSA. The CDR3 has 13 amino acids. CDR3 nucleotides: TGTGCCAGCAGCTTGACCCCCGGGACTAGCGGGCTCTTC. It codes for CASSLTPGTSGLF.

The CDR3 DNA sequence: TGTGCCAGCAGCTTTCTGGGGGTGGGACAGCCCCAGCATTTT. It specifies CASSFLGVGQPQHF. This chain connects TRBV5-6 to TRBJ1-5; TRBD1 might be the D (5 bases). V lost 2 bases to trimming and J lost 7 bases, with 13 bases between them. The CDR3 has 14 residues. CDR1 and CDR2 (germline): SGHDT, YYEEEE. Together with reference TRBV5-6 and TRBJ1-5, the CDR3 gives the full variable domain: DAGVTQSPTHLIKTRGQQVTLRCSPKSGHDTVSWYQQALGQGPQFIFQYYEEEERQRGNFPDRFSGHQFPNYSSELNVNALLLGDSALYLCASSFLGVGQPQHFGDGTRLSIL.

V and J are TRBV7-9 and TRBJ2-7; D gene unclear. This CDR3 spans 12 amino acids. Germline V gene data show CDR1 as SEHNR and CDR2 as FQNEAQ (reference sequence). The ends were cut back, 2 bases at V and 5 bases at J, with 7 bases in the middle. The CDR3 DNA follows: TGTGCCAGCAGCTTAAACCGCGACGAGCAGTACTTC. Its protein is CASSLNRDEQYF.

This chain joins TRBV7-9 and TRBJ1-4, with 7 bases fitting TRBD1. Germline values: CDR1 SEHNR, CDR2 FQNEAQ (reference sequence). The ends lost 5 bases at V and 6 bases at J; junction bases unmatched: 9. CDR3 size: 15 residues. CDR3 loop: CASSLHRGEDEKLFF. In nucleotides, the CDR3 is TGTGCCAGCAGCCTCCACAGGGGCGAGGATGAAAAACTGTTTTTT.

This clone was counted a few times. The V gene is TRBV19, the J gene TRBJ1-5, with D unresolved. The CDR3 is 15 residues long. CDR1 is LNHDA and CDR2 is SQIVND in the germline V gene (reference sequence). Deletions cut 4 bases from V and 7 bases from J, with 17 bases between. CDR3 loop: CASSRRRTGRQPQHF. CDR3 DNA sequence: TGTGCCAGTAGTAGGAGACGGACGGGAAGGCAGCCCCAGCATTTT. The variable domain in full, completed from reference TRBV19 and TRBJ1-5, reads DGGITQSPKYLFRKEGQNVTLSCEQNLNHDAMYWYRQDPGQGLRLIYYSQIVNDFQKGDIAEGYSVSREKKESFPLTVTSAQKNPTAFYLCASSRRRTGRQPQHFGDGTRLSIL.

The chain uses TRBV12-3 or TRBV12-4 and TRBJ1-6; possible D gene TRBD1, 5 bases. V lost 5 bases to trimming and J lost 9 bases, with 11 bases between them. The length of the CDR3 is 13 residues. DNA for the CDR3: TGTGCCAGCAGTCTCCAGGGAGGTTCACCCCTCCACTTT. This codes for CASSLQGGSPLHF.

This clone occurred once. The chain is built from TRBV28 and TRBJ1-6, with D unresolved. CDR3 length equals 13 residues. V shed 10 bases and J shed 14 bases, with 21 bases lying between them. Germline V gene data show CDR1 as MDHEN and CDR2 as SYDVKM. The chain's CDR3 is CANRRPTRSSLHF. DNA of the CDR3: TGTGCCAACCGTAGGCCGACCCGTTCGTCCCTCCACTTT.

This chain uses TRBV6-2 or TRBV6-3 with TRBJ2-3; weak D call: TRBD2 (6 bases). This CDR3 is built from 15 residues. Trimming removed 4 bases from V and 3 bases from J, with 14 bases in between. Germline V lookup: CDR1 MNHEY, CDR2 SVGEGT. This chain's CDR3 is CASSFMGGWTDTQYF. The CDR3 coding sequence is TGTGCCAGCAGTTTTATGGGGGGTTGGACAGATACGCAGTATTTT.

This clone was seen a handful of times. This chain joins TRBV28 and TRBJ2-3, with TRBD2 matching over 9 bases. The CDR3 has 16 amino acids. The ends lost 5 bases at V and 0 bases at J; junction bases unmatched: 6. The germline V gene has CDR1 MDHEN and CDR2 SYDVKM. The CDR3 spells CASSPQAGGSTDTQYF. The CDR3, as DNA: TGTGCCAGCAGTCCCCAAGCGGGAGGAAGCACAGATACGCAGTATTTT.

This clone came up once. This chain joins TRBV7-3 and TRBJ1-6; possible D gene TRBD1, 5 bases. V lost 4 bases and J 4 bases, leaving 11 bases between the germline ends. The V gene's germline CDR1 is SGHTA and CDR2 FQGTGA. The CDR3 is 15 residues long. The chain's CDR3 is CASSSGGGYNSPLHF. DNA of the CDR3: TGTGCCAGCAGCTCAGGCGGGGGATATAATTCACCCCTCCACTTT.

The V call is TRBV30, the J call TRBJ2-2, with D tentatively TRBD1 (6 bases). Trimming left V 4 bases short and J 5 bases short, with 17 bases between. The germline gives CDR1 GTSNPN, CDR2 SVGIG (reference sequence). The CDR3 length is 15 residues. The CDR3 sequence: CAWKQGLLGTGELFF. CDR3 coding DNA: TGTGCCTGGAAGCAGGGGCTCCTGGGGACCGGGGAGCTGTTTTTT.

V and J are TRBV30 and TRBJ1-1; D not resolved. V gave up 2 bases and J gave up 5 bases, with 12 bases separating them. The germline CDR1 and CDR2 sequences are GTSNPN and SVGIG (reference sequence). The CDR3 runs to 13 residues. The CDR3 reads CAWSTGLATEAFF. The CDR3 DNA follows: TGTGCCTGGAGTACGGGGTTGGCAACTGAAGCTTTCTTT.

The chain joins TRBV3-1 (or the pseudogene TRBV3-2) to TRBJ1-1; no reliable D call. The CDR3 extends over 13 amino acids. Germline V gene data show CDR1 as LGHDT and CDR2 as YNNKEL (reference sequence). The V end was cut by 3 bases, the J end by 1 base, with 6 bases between. CDR3 in DNA: TGTGCCAGCAGCCAGGGGAGGAACACTGAAGCTTTCTTT. This translates into CASSQGRNTEAFF.

The chain recombines TRBV24-1 with TRBJ2-1; no clear D gene. Germline CDR1 and CDR2: KGHDR and SFDVKD. The CDR3 extends over 16 amino acids. V was shortened by 2 bases and J by 0 bases, with 10 bases between the two germline ends. The DNA of the CDR3 is TGTGCCACCAGTGATTCCTACACGAGCTCCTACAATGAGCAGTTCTTC. It yields the protein CATSDSYTSSYNEQFF.

CDR3 nucleotide sequence: TGTGCCAGCAGCTTGGGGCGCTTAGGTGGCAATCAGCCCCAGCATTTT. Translating it yields CASSLGRLGGNQPQHF. The rearrangement uses TRBV7-2 and TRBJ1-5, with D perhaps TRBD1 (5 bases). From germline, CDR1 is SGHTA and CDR2 FQGNSA. V gave up 3 bases and J gave up 2 bases, with 14 bases separating them. There are 16 residues in the CDR3.

V gene TRBV30 combines with J gene TRBJ1-3; TRBD1 is a possible D gene (5 bases). Trimming shortened V by 4 bases and J by 0 bases, and 10 bases separated the two germline ends. The CDR3 runs 14 residues. From germline, CDR1 is GTSNPN and CDR2 SVGIG (reference sequence). The CDR3 protein is CAWKETASGNTIYF. In DNA form, the CDR3 reads TGTGCCTGGAAGGAGACAGCCTCTGGAAACACCATATATTTT.

The chain recombines TRBV5-1 with TRBJ2-2; D is possibly TRBD2 (5 bases). Looked up from germline, CDR1 is SGHRS and CDR2 is YFSETQ. Trimming took 0 bases from V and 5 from J, leaving 11 bases between them. The length of the CDR3 is 15 residues. The CDR3 loop is CASSLVQTKTGELFF. CDR3 DNA sequence: TGCGCCAGCAGCTTGGTTCAGACTAAGACCGGGGAGCTGTTTTTT.